The 18 T cell receptor beta chains in this list originate from one sample, sequenced in a study of blood T cells in healthy people across ages. A second 7 to 11 cycle PCR used barcoded and J-beta primers. TCRdb used MiXCR to reprocess the 5' RACE reads, holding one entry per CDR3 protein. The repertoire consists of about 1.8 million distinct CDR3 sequences, with about 50% occurring once and the leading ten covering roughly 2.1%. Sequenced material: blood. The receptor set was obtained from a woman aged 35 to 49 in good health.

The V gene is TRBV29-1, the J gene TRBJ1-5; 8 bases align to TRBD1. The CDR3 runs 13 residues. The germline CDR1 and CDR2 sequences are SQVTM and ANQGSEA. V was clipped by 4 bases and J by 5 bases; unmatched bases: 4. CDR3 loop: CSVAHRGDQPQHF. The CDR3 DNA follows: TGCAGCGTTGCCCACAGGGGGGATCAGCCCCAGCATTTT. The full variable domain, its missing parts supplied by reference TRBV29-1 and TRBJ1-5, is SAVISQKPSRDICQRGTSLTIQCQVDSQVTMMFWYRQQPGQSLTLIATANQGSEATYESGFVIDKFPISRPNLTFSTLTVSNMSPEDSSIYLCSVAHRGDQPQHFGDGTRLSIL.

The chain is built from TRBV24-1 and TRBJ2-3; 9 nucleotides line up with TRBD1. The CDR3 is 15 residues long. Germline CDR1 reads KGHDR; CDR2 reads SFDVKD. The V and J ends lost 9 bases and 4 bases, in that order; junction bases with no gene match: 10. The CDR3 reads CATGQGQGFADTQYF. DNA for the CDR3: TGTGCCACCGGCCAGGGACAGGGATTCGCAGATACGCAGTATTTT.

The rearrangement links TRBV11-2 to TRBJ1-1, with D possibly TRBD1 on 6 matching bases. This CDR3 comprises 14 residues. Germline lookup yields CDR1 SGHAT and CDR2 FQNNGV. V was shortened by 2 bases and J by 3 bases, with 10 bases between the two germline ends. DNA of the CDR3: TGTGCCAGCAGCTTAAGAGGGGGGGACACTGAAGCTTTCTTT. Translated, it gives CASSLRGGDTEAFF.

This clonotype has more than one count but fewer than ten. This chain joins TRBV6-2 or TRBV6-3 and TRBJ2-3; no definite D call. V gave up 7 bases and J gave up 7 bases, with 12 bases separating them. CDR3 size: 12 residues. Germline V gene sequence: CDR1 MNHEY, CDR2 SVGEGT. The CDR3 region is CASTALGYTQYF. The DNA of the CDR3 is TGTGCCAGCACTGCCCTAGGTTATACGCAGTATTTT.

This clonotype was detected once. The junction and the germline gene differ at one end; a read error may be behind it. V is TRBV13 and J is TRBJ1-3, with TRBD1 as a possible D gene (5 bases). The CDR3 is 17 amino acids. The V gene's germline CDR1 is PRHDT and CDR2 FYEKMQ (reference sequence). CDR3 nucleotides: TGTGCCAGCAGCTTCAAAGGCAGGGTGTCGTCTGGAAACACCACATATTTT. Amino acids: CASSFKGRVSSGNTTYF.

For this clonotype: One junction end disagrees with the germline gene, perhaps due to a read error. This chain links TRBV12-3 or TRBV12-4 with TRBJ2-6; D perhaps matches TRBD1 (5 bases). CDR3 length equals 14 residues. Here the CDR3 DNA reads TGTGCCTGCAGAGCAGGGTCAGGGGCCAACGTCCTGACTTTC. Its translation is CACRAGSGANVLTF.

V and J are TRBV12-3 or TRBV12-4 and TRBJ1-2; D remains ambiguous. Trimming left V 6 bases short and J 8 bases short, with 16 bases between. This CDR3 spans 13 amino acids. CDR3: CASSYRSDEGYTF. CDR3 sequence (DNA): TGTGCCAGCAGCTATAGATCTGACGAAGGCTACACCTTC.

This chain uses TRBV20-1 with TRBJ1-4, with D uncertain. V was cut by 1 base and J by 13 bases, with 16 bases left in between. This CDR3 has 13 amino acids. The germline V gene encodes CDR1 DFQATT and CDR2 SNEGSKA (reference sequence). DNA of the CDR3: TGCAGTGCTAGAGGGATCGAGTCGTCGGGACTGTTTTTT. It is translated as CSARGIESSGLFF.

The chain couples TRBV27 to TRBJ1-6; D might be TRBD1 (5 bases). CDR3 length: 15 residues. Per the germline V gene, CDR1 is MNHEY and CDR2 is SMNVEV (reference sequence). V lost 5 bases to trimming and J lost 7 bases, with 15 bases between them. DNA of the CDR3: TGTGCCAGCAGTCGTCAGGGAAGAGGAAATTCACCCCTCCACTTT. Translating it yields CASSRQGRGNSPLHF.

This clonotype came up a few times. V usage is TRBV20-1 and J usage is TRBJ2-5; no clear D gene. V was cut by 1 base and J by 0 bases, with 6 bases left in between. CDR1 and CDR2 from the germline V gene are DFQATT and SNEGSKA (reference sequence). This CDR3 is 13 amino acids long. CDR3 sequence reads: CSARVQNQETQYF. The CDR3 DNA reads as TGCAGTGCTAGAGTTCAGAACCAAGAGACCCAGTACTTC.

In this sample, this clonotype turned up once. The chain employs TRBV15 and TRBJ2-1, with D maybe TRBD1 (6 bases). Germline V gives CDR1 LNHNV, CDR2 YYDKDF (reference sequence). With 2 bases removed from V and 12 bases from J, the gap between germline ends came to 26 bases. The CDR3 spans 17 residues. For the CDR3, the DNA is TGTGCCACCAGCAGACCACAGGGAACGACAAGTCCAGTTCGGCAGTTCTTC. This encodes CATSRPQGTTSPVRQFF.

This chain joins TRBV20-1 and TRBJ2-1, with D perhaps TRBD2 (6 bases). CDR1 and CDR2 (germline): DFQATT, SNEGSKA (reference sequence). V was pared by 0 bases and J by 0 bases, with 21 bases between. This CDR3 is 19 amino acids long. The chain's CDR3 is CSARDNSNFQEGSYNEQFF. CDR3 in DNA: TGCAGTGCTAGAGATAACTCCAATTTCCAGGAGGGCTCCTACAATGAGCAGTTCTTC.

Concerning this clonotype: This may arise from a read error, as a much more abundant clone is one base away. The chain carries TRBV27 and TRBJ2-5; TRBD1 is a possible D gene (5 bases). V shed 1 base and J shed 11 bases, with 17 bases lying between them. Looked up from germline, CDR1 is MNHEY and CDR2 is SMNVEV (reference sequence). This CDR3 comprises 14 residues. The CDR3 spells CASSLYGQGNEQYF. Here the CDR3 DNA reads TGTGCCAGCAGTTTATATGGGCAGGGCAATGAGCAGTACTTC.

This chain uses TRBV29-1 with TRBJ1-2, with D possibly matching TRBD1 (6 bases). The CDR3 has 12 residues. From germline, CDR1 is SQVTM and CDR2 ANQGSEA. V gave up 3 bases and J gave up 7 bases, with 12 bases separating them. In nucleotides, the CDR3 is TGCAGCGTTGAGGTGGGGGGGGCTGGCTACACCTTC. It specifies CSVEVGGAGYTF.

This clonotype was seen a few times. This rearrangement joins TRBV24-1 to TRBJ2-4; no clear D. Germline V gene sequence: CDR1 KGHDR, CDR2 SFDVKD. CDR3 length: 9 residues. CDR3 DNA sequence: TGTGCGACGAAGGATTCGGGGTACTTC. Its protein product is CATKDSGYF.

This clonotype has a single count. V usage is TRBV27 and J usage is TRBJ2-7, with D maybe TRBD2 (6 bases). The CDR3 runs 15 residues. CDR1 and CDR2 from the germline V gene are MNHEY and SMNVEV (reference sequence). Trimming took 3 bases from V and 0 from J, leaving 12 bases between them. The CDR3 loop reads CASSLRDPYSYEQYF. The CDR3 region has the DNA TGTGCCAGCAGTTTGCGGGACCCCTACTCCTACGAGCAGTACTTC.

This clonotype was observed a few times. V gene TRBV7-9 combines with J gene TRBJ2-1; possibly TRBD1 or TRBD2 for D (6 bases each). Germline CDR1 is SEHNR and CDR2 is FQNEAQ (reference sequence). The CDR3 spans 15 residues. Trimming left V 6 bases short and J 7 bases short, with 19 bases between. The CDR3: CASRLPGGLGNEQFF. The CDR3 region has the DNA TGTGCCAGCAGGCTCCCCGGGGGCCTGGGGAATGAGCAGTTCTTC.

The chain is built from TRBV14 and TRBJ2-1; TRBD2 aligns across 10 bases. V was pared by 0 bases and J by 4 bases, with 12 bases of the junction left unmatched. Germline assignment: CDR1 SGHDN and CDR2 FVKESK. The CDR3 runs to 19 residues. CDR3 sequence reads: CASSQEVAGGRSRYNEQFF. In nucleotides, the CDR3 is TGTGCCAGCAGCCAAGAAGTAGCGGGGGGCCGATCGCGATACAATGAGCAGTTCTTC.